Below are 26 T cell receptor beta chains sequenced from a single sample in a study of T cell repertoires in cytomegalovirus infection. TCRdb called the reads again in MiXCR, with one record for every CDR3 protein. The sample lists some 300,000 distinct CDR3 sequences, roughly a tenth occurring once. The sample was PBMCs. These receptors all come from a human donor in good health (CMV status not recorded). Some clones in this sample may be carry-over from other donors' samples.

This clonotype has ten or more counts. The chain recombines TRBV7-2 with TRBJ1-5; D uncertain. Germline CDR1 SGHTA, CDR2 FQGNSA. This CDR3 spans 15 amino acids. V gave up 1 base and J gave up 6 bases, with 13 bases separating them. The chain's CDR3 is CASSLGDIFVQPQHF. The CDR3 DNA reads TGTGCCAGCAGCTTAGGTGATATTTTTGTTCAGCCCCAGCATTTT.

This clonotype showed up many times. CDR3 sequence reads: CASSASSGGTGELFF. Written as DNA, the CDR3 is TGTGCCAGCAGTGCGTCTAGCGGGGGTACCGGGGAGCTGTTTTTT. The J gene is TRBJ2-2, the V gene TRBV2, with 10 bases matching TRBD2. The CDR3 runs to 15 residues. J gave up 5 bases and V 4 bases, and 4 bases lay outside the gene matches. Germline V gives CDR1 SNHLY, CDR2 FYNNEI. Complete variable domain (other parts from reference TRBV2 and TRBJ2-2): EPEVTQTPSHQVTQMGQEVILRCVPISNHLYFYWYRQILGQKVEFLVSFYNNEISEKSEIFDDQFSVERPDGSNFTLKIRSTKLEDSAMYFCASSASSGGTGELFFGEGSRLTVL.

The genes are TRBV20-1 and TRBJ1-2, with D possibly matching TRBD1 (5 bases). Germline lookup yields CDR1 DFQATT and CDR2 SNEGSKA (reference sequence). V was cut by 5 bases and J by 8 bases, with 15 bases left in between. The CDR3 length is 12 residues. The CDR3 loop is CSAGGPGGGYTF. The CDR3 DNA reads TGCAGTGCTGGGGGTCCTGGAGGGGGCTACACCTTC.

The chain carries TRBV20-1 and TRBJ2-1; the D gene is possibly TRBD1 (5 bases). The CDR3 consists of 13 residues. Trimming left V 6 bases short and J 3 bases short, with 12 bases between. The germline V gene encodes CDR1 DFQATT and CDR2 SNEGSKA (reference sequence). In DNA form, the CDR3 reads TGCAGTGCAAAAGACAGTTACTACAATGAGCAGTTCTTC. Amino acid sequence: CSAKDSYYNEQFF.

The sample holds many counts of this clonotype. The chain employs TRBV14 and TRBJ2-5, with 7 positions matching TRBD2. This CDR3 is built from 13 residues. Looked up from germline, CDR1 is SGHDN and CDR2 is FVKESK. J lost 10 bases, V lost 1 base, and 6 bases had no gene match. CDR3 sequence reads: CASSQGYAGDQYF. CDR3 bases: TGTGCCAGCAGCCAAGGGTACGCGGGGGACCAGTACTTC.

At least ten counts were recorded for this clonotype. The chain has TRBV6-2 or TRBV6-3 and TRBJ1-1, with 12 bases that match TRBD1. The CDR3 contains 17 residues. Germline V gene sequence: CDR1 MNHEY, CDR2 SVGEGT. V lost 6 bases, J lost 4 bases, and 12 bases stayed unmatched. The CDR3 loop is CASSRDRGLGRGTEAFF. In nucleotides, the CDR3 is TGTGCCAGCAGCCGGGACAGGGGGCTTGGAAGAGGCACTGAAGCTTTCTTT.

There are many counts of this clonotype. The chain combines TRBV7-8 with TRBJ1-1, with TRBD1 matching over 7 bases. The CDR3 covers 15 residues. With V trimmed by 4 bases and J by 0 bases, 5 bases remained unmatched. The V gene's germline CDR1 is SGHVS and CDR2 FQNEAQ. The CDR3 bases are TGTGCCAGCAGCTCCCAGACAGGGATGAACACTGAAGCTTTCTTT. This translates into CASSSQTGMNTEAFF.

The V call is TRBV29-1, the J call TRBJ2-5; TRBD1 is a possible D gene (6 bases). The CDR3 contains 13 residues. The germline V gene has CDR1 SQVTM and CDR2 ANQGSEA. V lost 5 bases and J lost 1, with 11 bases in between. The CDR3 reads CSVPRDTQETQYF. The CDR3 DNA follows: TGCAGCGTTCCAAGGGACACCCAAGAGACCCAGTACTTC.

This clonotype has at least ten counts. The rearrangement uses TRBV5-1 and TRBJ1-5, with unresolved D. Between the trimmed V and J ends, which lost 2 bases and 0 bases, there was a span of 6 bases. Germline loops: CDR1 SGHRS, CDR2 YFSETQ. The CDR3 totals 14 residues. For the CDR3, the DNA is TGCGCCAGCAGCTTCGGGGATAGCAATCAGCCCCAGCATTTT. This sequence encodes CASSFGDSNQPQHF.

This clonotype was observed many times. The CDR3 reads CASRPMDGNSPLHF. In nucleotides, the CDR3 is TGTGCCAGCAGGCCCATGGACGGAAATTCACCCCTCCACTTT. The chain uses TRBV6-1 and TRBJ1-6; D is unclear. V was cut by 6 bases and J by 7 bases, with 13 bases left in between. Germline CDR1 MNHNS, CDR2 SASEGT. The CDR3 extends over 14 amino acids.

Many counts were recorded for this clonotype. The CDR3 DNA is TGTGCCATCAGTGAGCAGGGACAGGGGTTTGCCGGGGAGCTGTTTTTT. Translating gives CAISEQGQGFAGELFF. This chain joins TRBV10-3 and TRBJ2-2, with TRBD1 matching over 10 bases. Per the germline V gene, CDR1 is ENHRY and CDR2 is SYGVKD. This CDR3 is built from 16 residues. V dropped 2 bases and J dropped 6; count of bases not matched to a gene: 6.

This chain joins TRBV6-6 and TRBJ2-7; D is ambiguous. V shed 5 bases and J shed 0 bases, with 8 bases lying between them. This CDR3 is built from 13 residues. Germline assignment: CDR1 MNHNY and CDR2 SVGAGI (reference sequence). The CDR3 sequence is CASSPTFSYEQYF. The DNA of the CDR3 is TGTGCCAGCAGTCCGACTTTCTCCTACGAGCAGTACTTC.

There are many counts of this clonotype. The V call is TRBV25-1, the J call TRBJ1-2, with D unclear. Germline CDR1 and CDR2: MGHDK and SYGVNS. The CDR3 is made up of 12 amino acids. Trimming cost V 1 base and J 4 bases, with 4 bases left between them. Written as DNA, the CDR3 is TGTGCCAGCAGTGAATTGGTCTATGGCTACACCTTC. Residues: CASSELVYGYTF.

The table lists this clonotype with many counts. The chain employs TRBV24-1 and TRBJ2-1, with TRBD1 identical over 10 bases. The junction had 12 bases not matched to a gene; V was cut back by 8 bases and J by 3 bases. The CDR3 covers 17 residues. Germline assignment: CDR1 KGHDR and CDR2 SFDVKD. In nucleotides, the CDR3 is TGTGCCACCACGTCTGGGGGACAGGGGAATCTCTACAATGAGCAGTTCTTC. This sequence encodes CATTSGGQGNLYNEQFF.

This clonotype appeared many times. V is TRBV19 and J is TRBJ1-2; D is uncertain. CDR1 is LNHDA, CDR2 SQIVND, per germline (reference sequence). Trimming removed 3 bases from V and 2 bases from J, with 7 bases in between. The CDR3 covers 13 residues. CDR3 sequence (DNA): TGTGCCAGTAGTATGGAGATAAACTATGGCTACACCTTC. This sequence encodes CASSMEINYGYTF. The full variable domain, completed using reference TRBV19 and TRBJ1-2, is DGGITQSPKYLFRKEGQNVTLSCEQNLNHDAMYWYRQDPGQGLRLIYYSQIVNDFQKGDIAEGYSVSREKKESFPLTVTSAQKNPTAFYLCASSMEINYGYTFGSGTRLTVV.

There are many counts of this clonotype. This chain links TRBV6-2 or TRBV6-3 with TRBJ1-4, with unresolved D. The length of the CDR3 is 14 residues. Germline V CDR1 and CDR2: MNHEY, SVGEGT. Deletions cut 6 bases from V and 4 bases from J, with 12 bases between. This CDR3 is CASRRTELNEKLFF. The CDR3 region has the DNA TGTGCCAGCAGGAGGACGGAACTTAATGAAAAACTGTTTTTT.

In this sample, this clonotype turned up many times. The chain links TRBV5-6 to TRBJ1-2; D remains unclear. V lost 1 base to trimming and J lost 6 bases, with 10 bases between them. The CDR3 extends over 13 amino acids. Germline CDR1 is SGHDT and CDR2 is YYEEEE. CDR3 sequence reads: CASSLRGTDGYTF. The CDR3 DNA is TGTGCCAGCAGCTTGAGAGGTACAGATGGCTACACCTTC.

The table lists this clonotype with many counts. The J gene is TRBJ2-1, the V gene TRBV3-1; tentative D call: TRBD2 (6 bases). Germline lookup yields CDR1 LGHDT and CDR2 YNNKEL (reference sequence). The CDR3 covers 14 residues. With 5 bases removed from V and 6 bases from J, the gap between germline ends came to 14 bases. CDR3 bases: TGTGCCAGCAGCAAGGGACTCTACTCCAATGAGCAGTTCTTC. This gives the protein CASSKGLYSNEQFF.

Many counts were recorded for this clonotype. V gene TRBV25-1 combines with J gene TRBJ1-1, with TRBD1 as a possible D gene (5 bases). The V end lost 4 bases, the J end lost 3 bases, and 12 bases lay between the germline ends. CDR1 MGHDK and CDR2 SYGVNS come from the germline V gene. CDR3 length: 14 amino acids. This CDR3 reads CASSAGHWDTEAFF. DNA for the CDR3: TGTGCCAGCAGTGCAGGACATTGGGACACTGAAGCTTTCTTT.

There are many counts of this clonotype. The CDR3 sequence: CASSSRTGAGANEKLFF. The CDR3 DNA follows: TGTGCCAGCAGCTCCCGTACAGGGGCTGGGGCTAATGAAAAACTGTTTTTT. The chain recombines TRBV7-2 with TRBJ1-4; 7 bases align to TRBD1. The CDR3 consists of 17 residues. With 4 bases clipped from V and 3 bases from J, the junction kept 11 bases outside the gene matches. Germline lookup yields CDR1 SGHTA and CDR2 FQGNSA.

This clonotype has ten or more counts. This rearrangement joins TRBV4-2 to TRBJ1-5, with 11 bases that match TRBD1. CDR3 length equals 16 residues. CDR1 is LGHNA and CDR2 is YNFKEQ in the germline V gene. Trimming took 0 bases from V and 8 from J; bases not matched to a gene: 6. The DNA of the CDR3 is TGTGCCAGCAGCCAAGAGACCGGGACAGGGGGTAAGCCCCAGCATTTT. It translates to CASSQETGTGGKPQHF.

Concerning this clonotype itself: This may be a read error, as it is one base from a much larger clone. The V gene is TRBV29-1, the J gene TRBJ1-1; D may be TRBD1 (6 bases). CDR1 and CDR2 from the germline V gene are SQVTM and ANQGSEA. V was shortened by 1 base and J by 0 bases, with 6 bases between the two germline ends. This CDR3 region has 13 residues. The DNA for the CDR3 is TGCAGCGTTGAAGGACAGGTGAACACTGAAGCTTTCTTT. It encodes CSVEGQVNTEAFF.

There are many counts of this clonotype. This chain joins TRBV3-1 and TRBJ2-7, with TRBD1 matching 7 bases. CDR1 is LGHDT, CDR2 YNNKEL, per germline (reference sequence). V was clipped by 3 bases and J by 6 bases; unmatched bases: 11. The CDR3 contains 15 residues. The CDR3 DNA is TGTGCCAGCAGCCAGAGGACCGGGACAGATTTCGAGCAGTACTTC. It is translated as CASSQRTGTDFEQYF.

Ten or more counts support this clonotype. V gene TRBV6-2 or TRBV6-3 combines with J gene TRBJ1-1; TRBD1 aligns across 8 bases. CDR1 MNHEY and CDR2 SVGEGT come from the germline V gene. This CDR3 contains 13 residues. Losses at the gene ends were 10 bases for V and 1 base for J; bases not matched to a gene: 5. The CDR3 DNA sequence: TGTGCCACCTGGACAGGGCGGAACACTGAAGCTTTCTTT. Translating it yields CATWTGRNTEAFF.

The V call is TRBV12-3 or TRBV12-4, the J call TRBJ1-5; D gene unclear. The V gene lost 5 bases and the J gene lost 6 bases, with 8 bases spanning the gap. The CDR3 has 12 amino acids. The CDR3: CASSTRPQPQHF. The CDR3 bases are TGTGCCAGCAGTACAAGACCTCAGCCCCAGCATTTT.

The chain has TRBV20-1 and TRBJ2-1; 10 bases fit TRBD1. V dropped 1 base and J dropped 7; count of bases not matched to a gene: 7. This CDR3 spans 15 amino acids. Germline values: CDR1 DFQATT, CDR2 SNEGSKA (reference sequence). In DNA form, the CDR3 reads TGCAGTGCTAGAGCTCCCGGGACAGGGGTGAATGAGCAGTTCTTC. Translated: CSARAPGTGVNEQFF.